Listed below are T cell receptor beta chains from one sample, sequenced in a study of blood T cell repertoires in COVID-19. Measured with immunoSEQ multiplex PCR; TCRdb has only the in-frame clones, and not every one. The data contain 210,000 or so clones, approximately 80% of them singletons. Sequences were obtained from PBMCs or T cells enriched from blood (not recorded which). All receptors come from a man aged 30 to 45 with acute COVID-19. Each CDR3 is given with its conserved first and last residue. The D gene is left open where the match is weak. Expanded clones get a size class; other rows say once, few or many, or leave the size out.

d_call	v_call	clone_size	j_call	cdr3_length	cdr3_aa	cdr3_nt
.	TRBV28	.	TRBJ1-2	15	CASSSTMGGGYGYTF	TGTGCCAGCAGTTCCACCATGGGGGGTGGCTATGGCTACACCTTC
.	TRBV10-3	.	TRBJ1-6	13	CAISPTGGSPLHF	TGTGCCATCAGTCCGACCGGAGGTTCACCCCTCCACTTT
TRBD2	TRBV5-1	.	TRBJ2-3	17	CASSLGTSGGITDTQYF	TGCGCCAGCAGCTTGGGGACTAGCGGGGGGATCACAGATACGCAGTATTTT
.	TRBV28	few	TRBJ1-4	13	CASSLSGGEKLFF	TGTGCCAGCAGTCTATCGGGAGGTGAAAAACTGTTTTTT
TRBD1	TRBV6-5	.	TRBJ1-1	14	CASRSDRGRTEAFF	TGTGCCAGCAGGAGCGACAGGGGGCGAACTGAAGCTTTCTTT
.	TRBV7-3	.	TRBJ1-1	14	CASSPGVGYTEAFF	TGTGCCAGCAGCCCCGGGGTGGGTTACACTGAAGCTTTCTTT
TRBD1	TRBV10-3	.	TRBJ2-1	13	CAISGDRRNEQFF	TGTGCCATCAGTGGGGACAGAAGGAATGAGCAGTTCTTC
.	TRBV5-1	.	TRBJ2-5	15	CASSATSAGQETQYF	TGCGCCAGCAGCGCCACCTCGGCAGGGCAAGAGACCCAGTACTTC
TRBD2	TRBV6-1	.	TRBJ2-3	17	CASSEGTSGGSTDTQYF	TGTGCCAGCAGTGAGGGGACTAGCGGGGGGAGCACAGATACGCAGTATTTT
TRBD1	TRBV29-1	.	TRBJ1-2	13	CSVEGTGSAGYTF	TGCAGCGTGGAGGGGACAGGGTCAGCTGGCTACACCTTC
.	TRBV30	.	TRBJ1-2	11	CAFRKGHGYTF	TGTGCTTTTCGTAAGGGGCATGGCTACACCTTC
TRBD1	TRBV3-1/TRBV3-2	.	TRBJ1-5	16	CASSLKGPGGTQPQHF	TGTGCCAGCAGCCTCAAAGGGCCAGGGGGCACGCAGCCCCAGCATTTT
TRBD2	TRBV3-1/TRBV3-2	.	TRBJ2-5	15	CASSHTSGVGETQYF	TGTGCCAGCAGCCACACTAGCGGGGTCGGGGAGACCCAGTACTTC
.	TRBV10-3	.	TRBJ1-3	15	CAISDDSYSGNTIYF	TGTGCCATCAGTGATGACAGTTACTCTGGAAACACCATATATTTT